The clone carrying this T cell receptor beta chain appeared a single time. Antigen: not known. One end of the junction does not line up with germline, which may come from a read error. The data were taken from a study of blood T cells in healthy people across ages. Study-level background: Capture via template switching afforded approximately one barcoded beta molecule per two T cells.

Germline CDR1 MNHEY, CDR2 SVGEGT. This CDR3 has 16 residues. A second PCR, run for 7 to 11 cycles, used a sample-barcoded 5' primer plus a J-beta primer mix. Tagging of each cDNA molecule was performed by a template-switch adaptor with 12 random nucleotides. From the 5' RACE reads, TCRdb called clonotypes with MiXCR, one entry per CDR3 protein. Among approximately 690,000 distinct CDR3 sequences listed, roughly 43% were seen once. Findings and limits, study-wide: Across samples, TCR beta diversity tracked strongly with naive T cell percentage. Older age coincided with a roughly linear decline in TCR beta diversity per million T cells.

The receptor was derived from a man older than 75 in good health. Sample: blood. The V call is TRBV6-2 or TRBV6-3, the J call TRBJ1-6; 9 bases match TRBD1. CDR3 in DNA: TGTGCCAGCAGTTATTTTGGGACAGGGATGAATTCACCCCCCCACTTT. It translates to CASSYFGTGMNSPPHF.